Listed here are 31 T cell receptor beta chains from one sample, sequenced in a study of T cells in Graves' hyperthyroidism and ophthalmopathy. From RNA transcripts, TCR beta CDR3 regions were amplified. An initial round of RT-PCR targeting the TCR CDR3 relied on the HTBI primer set. TCRdb called the multiplex PCR reads again in MiXCR, with one record for every CDR3 protein. In the table there are 300,000 to 350,000 distinct CDR3 sequences, 15% to 20% of which are singletons. Sequencing was performed on blood. These receptor sequences come from a middle-aged woman with Graves' ophthalmopathy.

This clonotype was seen repeatedly, ten times or more. The chain employs TRBV30 and TRBJ2-7; tentatively, D is TRBD1 or TRBD2 (6 bases each). V lost 0 bases and J lost 3, with 12 bases in between. The CDR3 totals 14 residues. Looked up from germline, CDR1 is GTSNPN and CDR2 is SVGIG (reference sequence). The CDR3 bases are TGTGCCTGGAGTGTACGGGGGCCGGGCTACGAGCAGTACTTC. It encodes CAWSVRGPGYEQYF.

The sample holds many counts of this clonotype. The chain uses TRBV12-3 or TRBV12-4 and TRBJ2-7; TRBD1 matches 7 bases. The length of the CDR3 is 12 residues. The J segment lost 7 bases and the V segment lost 6 bases, leaving 6 bases of the junction unmatched. The CDR3 sequence is CASSRGGDEQYF. Written as DNA, the CDR3 is TGTGCCAGCAGCCGAGGGGGCGATGAGCAGTACTTC.

In regard to this clonotype: This could be a read error, since a much larger clone is one nucleotide away. V and J are TRBV6-1 and TRBJ1-1, with D unclear. Per the germline V gene, CDR1 is MNHNS and CDR2 is SASEGT. Trimming left V 5 bases short and J 0 bases short, with 22 bases between. This CDR3 comprises 18 residues. The CDR3: CASSQAGAVGILNTEAFF. The DNA of the CDR3 is TGTGCCAGCAGTCAGGCGGGCGCGGTAGGGATCTTGAACACTGAAGCTTTCTTT.

There are many counts of this clonotype. The chain combines TRBV2 with TRBJ2-7, with 9 bases aligning to TRBD2. The ends lost 6 bases at V and 4 bases at J; junction bases unmatched: 4. The CDR3 extends over 13 amino acids. Looked up from germline, CDR1 is SNHLY and CDR2 is FYNNEI. DNA for the CDR3: TGTGCCAGCAGGGGACTAGCCCCGTACGAGCAGTACTTC. This sequence encodes CASRGLAPYEQYF.

This clonotype was detected many times. The chain carries TRBV28 and TRBJ1-1; no reliable D call. The CDR3 length is 15 residues. Germline V gene sequence: CDR1 MDHEN, CDR2 SYDVKM. V was pared by 3 bases and J by 1 base, with 12 bases between. The CDR3 nucleotides are TGTGCCAGCAGTTTCTCTCTCAGTGGGAACACTGAAGCTTTCTTT. Encoded protein: CASSFSLSGNTEAFF.

Many counts were recorded for this clonotype. The chain combines TRBV20-1 with TRBJ2-5, with 7 bases aligning to TRBD2. Germline lookup yields CDR1 DFQATT and CDR2 SNEGSKA (reference sequence). V lost 6 bases, J lost 5 bases, and 9 bases stayed unmatched. The length of the CDR3 is 13 residues. CDR3 coding DNA: TGCAGTGCCCCAAGAGCGGGATCGGAGACCCAGTACTTC. It is translated as CSAPRAGSETQYF.

This clonotype was observed at least ten times. J is TRBJ2-2 and V is TRBV7-3; D remains ambiguous. Trimming removed 2 bases from V and 0 bases from J, with 4 bases in between. CDR1 is SGHTA, CDR2 FQGTGA, per germline. This CDR3 contains 14 residues. The DNA of the CDR3 is TGTGCCAGCAGCTTAGTCGCGAACACCGGGGAGCTGTTTTTT. It translates to CASSLVANTGELFF.

At least ten counts were recorded for this clonotype. V gene TRBV30 combines with J gene TRBJ1-1, with D possibly matching TRBD1 (6 bases). This CDR3 is built from 13 residues. V lost 5 bases and J 1 base, leaving 11 bases between the germline ends. Per germline, CDR1 GTSNPN and CDR2 SVGIG (reference sequence). The CDR3: CAWAHRANTEAFF. CDR3 coding DNA: TGTGCCTGGGCCCACAGGGCGAACACTGAAGCTTTCTTT.

The table lists this clonotype with many counts. J is TRBJ2-7 and V is TRBV20-1, with D possibly TRBD2 on 5 matching bases. The V end lost 3 bases, the J end lost 5 bases, and 17 bases lay between the germline ends. Per the germline V gene, CDR1 is DFQATT and CDR2 is SNEGSKA (reference sequence). The CDR3 covers 14 residues. CDR3 in amino acids: CSASLVPDYDEQYF. The CDR3 bases are TGCAGTGCTAGCCTAGTCCCCGACTACGACGAGCAGTACTTC.

A note on this clonotype: Being one base from a much bigger clone, this may be a read error. The chain is built from TRBV11-2 and TRBJ2-7; perhaps TRBD1 as D (5 bases). With 1 base removed from V and 2 bases from J, the gap between germline ends came to 12 bases. CDR3 length: 15 amino acids. CDR1 and CDR2 (germline): SGHAT, FQNNGV. The CDR3 protein is CASSLVGRLPYEQYF. The CDR3 nucleotides are TGTGCCAGCAGCTTAGTGGGGCGGCTTCCCTACGAGCAGTACTTC.

This clonotype was found many times. The V and J genes are TRBV20-1 and TRBJ2-2; 8 positions match TRBD1. The CDR3 contains 13 residues. Germline CDR1 is DFQATT and CDR2 is SNEGSKA (reference sequence). The J segment lost 8 bases and the V segment lost 4 bases, leaving 6 bases of the junction unmatched. The DNA of the CDR3 is TGCAGTGCTACGGACAGGGTAGGAGGGGAGCTGTTTTTT. Translation gives CSATDRVGGELFF.

On this clonotype itself: A junction boundary mismatches the germline segment, possibly from a read error. The J gene is TRBJ2-5, the V gene TRBV28, with D hard to call. In germline, CDR1 is MDHEN, CDR2 SYDVKM. The CDR3 is made up of 9 amino acids. The CDR3 DNA reads TGCACCAATGAAGAGACCCAGTACTTC. This gives the protein CTNEETQYF.

This clonotype was observed many times. This chain joins TRBV20-1 and TRBJ1-5; D uncertain. Germline V gene sequence: CDR1 DFQATT, CDR2 SNEGSKA (reference sequence). This CDR3 has 14 amino acids. The V end lost 4 bases, the J end lost 0 bases, and 10 bases lay between the germline ends. The CDR3 bases are TGCAGTGCTAAAGGCAGGAGTAGCAATCAGCCCCAGCATTTT. Translating gives CSAKGRSSNQPQHF.

The V gene is TRBV7-9, the J gene TRBJ2-7; no definite D call. From germline, CDR1 is SEHNR and CDR2 FQNEAQ (reference sequence). The CDR3 extends over 14 amino acids. The germline V and J ends were trimmed by 5 bases and 0 bases, with 11 bases remaining between them. The CDR3 region is CASSPPTGSYEQYF. CDR3 DNA sequence: TGTGCCAGCAGCCCACCGACGGGCTCCTACGAGCAGTACTTC.

The chain employs TRBV7-9 and TRBJ1-2; a possible D gene is TRBD1 (5 bases). Trimming took off 5 bases at V and 4 bases at J, with 11 bases between the two ends. The CDR3 is 13 residues long. Per germline, CDR1 SEHNR and CDR2 FQNEAQ (reference sequence). CDR3 DNA sequence: TGTGCCAGCAGCACGCCGGGACGCTATGGCTACACCTTC. Translated: CASSTPGRYGYTF.

This clonotype was observed at least ten times. The V and J genes are TRBV3-1 and TRBJ2-7, with a tentative D call TRBD2 (5 bases). The V gene lost 4 bases and the J gene lost 5 bases, with 12 bases spanning the gap. The germline V gene encodes CDR1 LGHDT and CDR2 YNNKEL (reference sequence). The CDR3 runs to 13 residues. CDR3: CASSPSGKNEQYF. DNA for the CDR3: TGTGCCAGCAGCCCCTCCGGGAAAAACGAGCAGTACTTC.

The V gene is TRBV7-2, the J gene TRBJ2-7, with D perhaps being TRBD1 or TRBD2 (7 bases each). This CDR3 spans 13 amino acids. The germline CDR1 and CDR2 sequences are SGHTA and FQGNSA. The V end lost 5 bases, the J end lost 6 bases, and 14 bases lay between the germline ends. As DNA, the CDR3 is TGTGCCAGCAGCCGACAGGGACTACTCGAGCAGTACTTC. The encoded protein is CASSRQGLLEQYF.

In this sample, this clonotype turned up many times. The rearrangement uses TRBV12-3 or TRBV12-4 and TRBJ2-5; 12 nucleotides align to TRBD2. The V segment lost 5 bases and the J segment 5 bases; nucleotides outside the gene matches: 6. This CDR3 has 15 amino acids. This CDR3 reads CASSPSGRAGETQYF. In DNA, the CDR3 is TGTGCCAGCAGTCCTAGCGGGAGGGCCGGGGAGACCCAGTACTTC.

This clonotype has ten or more counts. The rearrangement uses TRBV14 and TRBJ1-3; TRBD1 is a possible D gene (6 bases). This CDR3 is 15 amino acids long. Germline values: CDR1 SGHDN, CDR2 FVKESK. Trimming left V 2 bases short and J 4 bases short, with 12 bases between. The CDR3 nucleotides read TGTGCCAGCAGCCAAATCGGGACAATCGGAAACACCATATATTTT. This translates into CASSQIGTIGNTIYF.

This clonotype was observed many times. This rearrangement joins TRBV12-3 or TRBV12-4 to TRBJ1-1; D remains unclear. This CDR3 is 13 amino acids long. The germline V and J ends were trimmed by 6 bases and 0 bases, with 8 bases remaining between them. The CDR3 nucleotides are TGTGCCAGCAGCCGCGACATGAACACTGAAGCTTTCTTT. Its protein is CASSRDMNTEAFF.

This clonotype showed up many times. This rearrangement joins TRBV6-1 to TRBJ2-7; 11 nucleotides match TRBD2. With V trimmed by 6 bases and J by 4 bases, 11 bases remained unmatched. Germline V gene lookup returns CDR1 MNHNS and CDR2 SASEGT. There are 16 residues in the CDR3. The CDR3 spells CASRNHRTSGRYEQYF. CDR3 nucleotides: TGTGCCAGCAGGAATCACCGGACTAGCGGGCGGTACGAGCAGTACTTC.

This clonotype showed up many times. This sequence joins TRBV15 and TRBJ2-5; TRBD1 matches 8 bases. V was pared by 8 bases and J by 4 bases, with 9 bases of the junction left unmatched. The CDR3 sequence is 14 residues long. The V gene's germline CDR1 is LNHNV and CDR2 YYDKDF (reference sequence). The CDR3 DNA follows: TGTGCCACCCTTGACAGGGGAGAGGGAGAGACCCAGTACTTC. It specifies CATLDRGEGETQYF.

In its sample, this clonotype was seen many times. The chain combines TRBV29-1 with TRBJ1-1; the match to TRBD1 covers 9 bases. The CDR3 spans 15 residues. After removal of 3 bases from V and 1 base from J, the junction contained 6 bases not matched to a gene. CDR1 SQVTM and CDR2 ANQGSEA come from the germline V gene. CDR3 DNA: TGCAGCGTTGACCGGGACAGGGCCAAGAACACTGAAGCTTTCTTT. It codes for CSVDRDRAKNTEAFF.

This clonotype was seen repeatedly, ten times or more. The chain couples TRBV2 to TRBJ1-2; 9 bases match TRBD1. The CDR3 has 13 amino acids. CDR1 and CDR2 (germline): SNHLY, FYNNEI. The V and J ends lost 6 bases and 4 bases, in that order; junction bases with no gene match: 3. CDR3 sequence: CASRGQGSYGYTF. The CDR3 DNA reads as TGTGCCAGCAGGGGACAGGGCAGCTATGGCTACACCTTC. Based on the CDR3 plus reference TRBV2 and TRBJ1-2, the full variable domain is EPEVTQTPSHQVTQMGQEVILRCVPISNHLYFYWYRQILGQKVEFLVSFYNNEISEKSEIFDDQFSVERPDGSNFTLKIRSTKLEDSAMYFCASRGQGSYGYTFGSGTRLTVV.

This clonotype was found many times. The rearrangement links TRBV19 to TRBJ1-1; no clear D. Trimming left V 7 bases short and J 4 bases short, with 19 bases between. The CDR3 spans 15 residues. Germline lookup yields CDR1 LNHDA and CDR2 SQIVND (reference sequence). The CDR3 loop is CASTSDSRSGTEAFF. The CDR3 DNA is TGTGCCAGTACCTCTGATTCACGTAGTGGCACTGAAGCTTTCTTT.

This clonotype appeared many times. The chain carries TRBV18 and TRBJ1-1; D remains unclear. CDR1 is KGHSH and CDR2 is LQKENI in the germline V gene. The CDR3 consists of 14 residues. The V end lost 2 bases, the J end lost 2 bases, and 9 bases lay between the germline ends. The CDR3 region is CASSPTADNTEAFF. The DNA of the CDR3 is TGTGCCAGCTCACCAACGGCGGATAACACTGAAGCTTTCTTT.

The table lists this clonotype with many counts. The junction departs from germline at one end; a sequencing error may be responsible. V usage is TRBV28 and J usage is TRBJ2-7; D assignment may be TRBD1 or TRBD2 (5 bases each). Looked up from germline, CDR1 is MDHEN and CDR2 is SYDVKM. This CDR3 comprises 14 residues. The CDR3 DNA is TGTGCCAGCAGTCCATACGGGACCTCCAACGAGCAGTACTTC. Its translation is CASSPYGTSNEQYF.

Ten or more counts support this clonotype. The rearrangement links TRBV15 to TRBJ1-1, with 9 bases that match TRBD1. This CDR3 is 16 amino acids long. The V and J ends lost 1 base and 6 bases, in that order; junction bases with no gene match: 9. CDR1 LNHNV and CDR2 YYDKDF come from the germline V gene (reference sequence). The CDR3 DNA sequence: TGTGCCACCAGCAGAGCCGGGACAGGGAGGATAGCTGAAGCTTTCTTT. Protein product: CATSRAGTGRIAEAFF.

This clonotype was found many times. The rearrangement uses TRBV28 and TRBJ2-7; 8 nucleotides line up with TRBD1. V was clipped by 5 bases and J by 2 bases; unmatched bases: 11. The germline V gene has CDR1 MDHEN and CDR2 SYDVKM. This CDR3 region has 16 residues. This CDR3 is CASSLQPGTGAYEQYF. The CDR3 DNA sequence: TGTGCCAGCAGTCTCCAACCCGGGACAGGAGCCTACGAGCAGTACTTC.

The V and J genes are TRBV2 and TRBJ2-7; 8 bases agree with TRBD1. Unmatched junction bases numbered 7, after V lost 7 bases and J lost 2 bases. The CDR3 length is 14 residues. The germline gives CDR1 SNHLY, CDR2 FYNNEI. CDR3 coding DNA: TGTGCCAGCAAAGTTCAGGGGGCCACCTACGAGCAGTACTTC. Translating gives CASKVQGATYEQYF. Drawing the rest from reference TRBV2 and TRBJ2-7, the complete variable domain is EPEVTQTPSHQVTQMGQEVILRCVPISNHLYFYWYRQILGQKVEFLVSFYNNEISEKSEIFDDQFSVERPDGSNFTLKIRSTKLEDSAMYFCASKVQGATYEQYFGPGTRLTVT.

This clonotype was detected many times. The chain combines TRBV20-1 with TRBJ2-7; 11 positions agree with TRBD2. CDR3 size: 16 residues. V trimming: 2 bases; J trimming: 6 bases; junction bases outside the gene matches: 12. Germline assignment: CDR1 DFQATT and CDR2 SNEGSKA (reference sequence). The CDR3 loop is CSARTSASGRPFEQYF. Here the CDR3 DNA reads TGCAGTGCTAGAACATCAGCTAGCGGGAGGCCCTTCGAGCAGTACTTC.